This T cell receptor (beta chain) was recovered during a study of T cell clonotyping in hematopoietic cell transplantation. Study-level points and caveats: Higher Inverse Simpson Index values in graft donor and pretransplant recipient predicted broader posttransplant TCR diversity. Few recipient clonotypes overlapped donors; over 95% were de novo at given depth. CD4 and CD8 repertoire contributions could not be separated without sorting. Pathologically expanded recipient clonotypes increased progressively from day 30 to day 180 as diversity fell.

Here immunoSEQ multiplex PCR was the method, and the copy in TCRdb shows in-frame clones only, minus some. Counted here are fewer than 70,000 clones, about 93% occurring once; the ten biggest clones make up 1.5% to 2%. This CDR3 is 17 amino acids long. Trimming removed 9 bases from V and 6 bases from J, with 30 bases in between. Germline V lookup: CDR1 SGHNT, CDR2 YYREEE (reference sequence). Concerning this clone: The antigen is unknown.

Sequencing input: peripheral blood mononuclear cells. The origin of this receptor is a man aged 45-60 years in good health. Some clones in this sample may be carry-over from other donors' samples. The V gene is TRBV5-4, the J gene TRBJ1-1, with D possibly TRBD1 on 6 matching bases. For the CDR3, the DNA is TGTGCCACAACTCCTGGGACATCCCGAGCTGTAACGGCTGAAGCTTTCTTT. Its translation is CATTPGTSRAVTAEAFF.